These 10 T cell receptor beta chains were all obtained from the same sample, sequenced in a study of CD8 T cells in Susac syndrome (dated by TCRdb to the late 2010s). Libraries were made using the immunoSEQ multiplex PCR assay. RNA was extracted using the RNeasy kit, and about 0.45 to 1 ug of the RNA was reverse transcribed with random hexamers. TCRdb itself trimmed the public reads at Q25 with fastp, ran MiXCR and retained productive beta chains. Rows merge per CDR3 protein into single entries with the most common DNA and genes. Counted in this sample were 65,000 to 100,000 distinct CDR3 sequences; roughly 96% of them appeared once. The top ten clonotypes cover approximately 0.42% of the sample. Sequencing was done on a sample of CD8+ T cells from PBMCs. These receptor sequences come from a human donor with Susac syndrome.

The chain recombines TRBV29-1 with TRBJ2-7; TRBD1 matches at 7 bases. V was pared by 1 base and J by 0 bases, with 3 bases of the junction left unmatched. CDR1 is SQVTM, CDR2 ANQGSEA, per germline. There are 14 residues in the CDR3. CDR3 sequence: CSVEGGDSSYEQYF. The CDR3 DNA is TGCAGCGTTGAAGGAGGGGACAGCTCCTACGAGCAGTACTTC.

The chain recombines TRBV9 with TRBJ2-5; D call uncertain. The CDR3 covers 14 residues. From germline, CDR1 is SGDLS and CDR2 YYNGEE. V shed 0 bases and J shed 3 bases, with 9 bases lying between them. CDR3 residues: CASSVDGAEETQYF. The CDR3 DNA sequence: TGTGCCAGCAGCGTAGATGGAGCTGAAGAGACCCAGTACTTC.

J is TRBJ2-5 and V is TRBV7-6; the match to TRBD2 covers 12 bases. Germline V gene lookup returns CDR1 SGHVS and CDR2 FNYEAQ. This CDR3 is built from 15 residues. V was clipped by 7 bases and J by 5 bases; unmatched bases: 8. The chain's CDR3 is CASTPRTSGKETQYF. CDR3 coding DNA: TGTGCCAGCACCCCACGGACTAGCGGGAAGGAGACCCAGTACTTC.

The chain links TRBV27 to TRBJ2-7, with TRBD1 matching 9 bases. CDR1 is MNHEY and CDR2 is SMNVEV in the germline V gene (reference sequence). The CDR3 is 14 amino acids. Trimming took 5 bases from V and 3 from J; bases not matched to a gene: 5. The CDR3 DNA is TGTGCCAGCAGTCCCGGGACAGGGTTCTACGAGCAGTACTTC. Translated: CASSPGTGFYEQYF.

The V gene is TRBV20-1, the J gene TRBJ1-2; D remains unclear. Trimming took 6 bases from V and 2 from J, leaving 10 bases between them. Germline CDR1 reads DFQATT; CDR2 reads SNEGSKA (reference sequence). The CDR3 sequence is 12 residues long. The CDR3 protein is CSAPDGNYGYTF. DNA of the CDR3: TGCAGTGCGCCGGACGGGAACTATGGCTACACCTTC.

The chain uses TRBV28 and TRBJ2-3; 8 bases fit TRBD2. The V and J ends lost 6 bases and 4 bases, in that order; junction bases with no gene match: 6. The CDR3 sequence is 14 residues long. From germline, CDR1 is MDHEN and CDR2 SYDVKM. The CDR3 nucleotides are TGTGCCAGCAGCTTAGCGGGAAGCCCAGATACGCAGTATTTT. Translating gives CASSLAGSPDTQYF.

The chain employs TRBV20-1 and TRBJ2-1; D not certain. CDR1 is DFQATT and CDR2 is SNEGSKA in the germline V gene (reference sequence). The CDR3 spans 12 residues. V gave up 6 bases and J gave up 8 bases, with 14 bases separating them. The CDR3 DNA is TGCAGTGCCCCCCGGCATTCCCATGAGCAGTTCTTC. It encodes CSAPRHSHEQFF.

CDR3 region: CSARDGDRDTDTQYF. As DNA, the CDR3 is TGCAGTGCTAGAGATGGGGACAGAGACACAGATACGCAGTATTTT. J is TRBJ2-3 and V is TRBV20-1, with TRBD1 matching 7 bases. CDR3 length equals 15 residues. The trim removed 0 bases at V and 2 bases at J, leaving 5 bases unmatched. The germline CDR1 and CDR2 sequences are DFQATT and SNEGSKA (reference sequence).

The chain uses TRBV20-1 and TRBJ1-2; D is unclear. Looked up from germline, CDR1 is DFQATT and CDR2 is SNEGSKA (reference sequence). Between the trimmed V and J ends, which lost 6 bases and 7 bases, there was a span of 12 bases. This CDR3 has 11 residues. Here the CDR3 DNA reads TGCAGTGCCCCCCGGGCGTCTGGCTACACCTTC. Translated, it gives CSAPRASGYTF.

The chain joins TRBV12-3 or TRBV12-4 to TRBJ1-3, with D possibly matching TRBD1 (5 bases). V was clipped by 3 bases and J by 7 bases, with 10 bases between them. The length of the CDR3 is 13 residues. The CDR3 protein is CASSFQGANTIYF. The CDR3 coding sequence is TGTGCCAGCAGTTTTCAGGGCGCGAACACCATATATTTT.